This TCR beta chain is drawn from a study of cytomegalovirus exposure and HLA in healthy donors. Vbeta (60) and Jbeta (13) primers were used in the PCR. Method: immunoSEQ multiplex PCR; TCRdb's copy keeps in-frame clones and lacks some. This sample's table reports about 130,000 clones. The germline V gene has CDR1 SGHTS and CDR2 YDEGEE. V lost 0 bases to trimming and J lost 2 bases, with 7 bases between them. The CDR3 consists of 14 residues. The specimen was PBMCs. The V call is TRBV5-8, the J call TRBJ2-3, with D unclear. The clonotype was recovered from a woman aged 40 to 55 in good health and CMV-seronegative. The DNA for the CDR3 is TGTGCCAGCAGCTTGGGTGGGCTCACAGATACGCAGTATTTT. This sequence encodes CASSLGGLTDTQYF.